The text below deals with one TCR beta chain. Its specific antigen is unknown. Base qualities are missing; no much larger clone stands one base away. These data originate in a study of control samples from healthy donors and cancer patients (dated by TCRdb to 2020 to 2021). V is pared back by 0 bases and J by 4 bases, with 14 bases lying between the germline termini. CDR1 and CDR2, per the germline V gene, are SGDLS and YYNGEE. Taken from cysteine to phenylalanine, the CDR3 has 16 residues. CDR3 DNA only is kept here, 48 bases in frame from base 1. Library preparation was by the immunoSEQ multiplex PCR assay. TCRdb took this table from immuneACCESS and kept in-frame rearrangements with V and J called. Such tables lack part of the clones; where checked against another copy, unresolved V genes explain under half of the gap, and the rest is unexplained. The sample profile shows tens of thousands of clones; roughly 82% of them were found once. Roughly 16% of the sample belongs to the ten largest clones.

The sequence was collected from a man between 45 and 60 years old in good health. Specimen: blood. In this chain, TRBV9 is recombined with TRBJ1-3; perhaps TRBD1 is the D gene, with 5 bases matching. The DNA sequence is TGTGCCAGCAGCGTAGGGGCAGGGAGTACAGGAAACACCATATATTTT. This sequence encodes CASSVGAGSTGNTIYF.